This T cell receptor (beta chain) was recovered during a study of OX40 agonist ivuxolimab in advanced cancers. Overall study context: Intravenous ivuxolimab at 0.01 to 10 mg/kg was given to patients every 2 weeks. Partial responses were observed in three patients, of whom one had hepatocellular carcinoma and two had cutaneous melanoma.

Excluded were patients having autoimmune disease history or systemic immunosuppression. Overall study results and limits: At doses 0.1 to 3.0 mg/kg, CD4+ and CD8+ clones expanded.

Repertoires were generated with immunoSEQ multiplex PCR, while TCRdb's copy carries only in-frame clones and drops some. Of roughly 65,000 clones listed, 85% are singletons. Per germline, CDR1 LGHNT and CDR2 FRNRAP. CDR3 length: 14 residues. As regards this clone: Antigen specificity is unknown.

The sample in question was CD4+ or CD8+ T cells sorted from blood, obtained in a trial of the OX40 agonist ivuxolimab. V usage is TRBV12-5 and J usage is TRBJ2-5, with a weak D call TRBD1 (6 bases). The tail of the sequence fits TRBJ2-7 better, so the J call may be wrong. This clonotype was obtained from an adult with an advanced solid tumor such as melanoma, head and neck, liver or kidney cancer. The CDR3 reads CASGSAQGNYEQYF. For the CDR3, the DNA is TGTGCTAGTGGTTCGGCCCAGGGGAACTACGAGCAGTACTTC.